One sample yielded the 15 T cell receptor beta chains listed below, sequenced in a study of Ad26.COV2.S vaccination and SARS-CoV-2 variants (dated by TCRdb to the early 2020s). The sample's treatment or condition label, in plain terms: over 15 received Ad26.COV2.S at low or high dose, single or two shots; 5 received placebo; per-sample allocation not given. Repertoires of vaccine and placebo recipients were sequenced from samples taken on day 63 after the first injection. Library preparation used the immunoSEQ multiplex PCR assay. This immuneACCESS table, as held by TCRdb, lists in-frame sequences with V and J called but not all clones. Of the missing ones, under half trace to an unresolved V gene in checked studies; the others have no known cause. The sample profile shows about 350,000 clones; around 83% of them were found once. The ten largest clones capture roughly 3.5% of the sample. The input for sequencing was peripheral blood, taken in a trial of Ad26.COV2.S vaccine versus placebo. These receptors were obtained from a person aged 18-60 years who received the Ad26.COV2.S COVID-19 vaccine or a placebo.

The J gene is TRBJ2-3, the V gene TRBV24-1, with TRBD1 matching over 12 bases. This CDR3 contains 16 residues. V dropped 2 bases and J dropped 5; count of bases not matched to a gene: 4. The V gene's germline CDR1 is KGHDR and CDR2 SFDVKD. CDR3 sequence (DNA): TGTGCCACCAGTGATTCGGGACAGGGGGCCGAAGATACGCAGTATTTT. Its translation: CATSDSGQGAEDTQYF.

This clone has ten or more counts. The gene calls are TRBV4-3 and TRBJ1-2; possible D gene TRBD1, 5 bases. The CDR3 spans 16 residues. Trimming cost V 2 bases and J 4 bases, with 17 bases left between them. Germline V gives CDR1 LGHNA, CDR2 YSLEER. CDR3 loop: CASSQNRGRASYGYTF. DNA for the CDR3: TGCGCCAGCAGCCAAAATCGCGGCAGGGCCTCCTATGGCTACACCTTC.

The rearrangement links TRBV18 to TRBJ2-3; D gene ambiguous. This CDR3 contains 14 residues. Per the germline V gene, CDR1 is KGHSH and CDR2 is LQKENI. Trimming took off 1 base at V and 5 bases at J, with 10 bases between the two ends. DNA of the CDR3: TGTGCCAGCTCACCACATCTAGAGATAGATACGCAGTATTTT. It translates to CASSPHLEIDTQYF.

The chain has TRBV12-3 or TRBV12-4 and TRBJ2-7; either TRBD1 or TRBD2 may supply D (5 bases each). Trimming stripped 7 bases from V and 5 bases from J, with 15 bases between. The CDR3 has 13 amino acids. The CDR3 spells CASTEGFGNEQYF. The CDR3 DNA sequence: TGTGCCAGCACAGAGGGGTTCGGAAACGAGCAGTACTTC.

V and J are TRBV5-1 and TRBJ2-5, with 9 bases fitting TRBD2. The CDR3 totals 15 residues. V was clipped by 5 bases and J by 7 bases; unmatched bases: 12. Germline V gene lookup returns CDR1 SGHRS and CDR2 YFSETQ. CDR3 protein: CASSLAGVDQGTQYF. CDR3 DNA: TGCGCCAGCAGTTTAGCGGGAGTGGACCAGGGGACCCAGTACTTC.

The chain joins TRBV7-9 to TRBJ2-4; TRBD1 agrees at 7 bases. Germline loops: CDR1 SEHNR, CDR2 FQNEAQ (reference sequence). The CDR3 runs 14 residues. After removal of 7 bases from V and 7 bases from J, the junction contained 10 bases not matched to a gene. The CDR3 DNA follows: TGTGCCAGCACCTTGAGACAGGGCGAGAACATTCAGTACTTC. It codes for CASTLRQGENIQYF.

This clone has a single count. V usage is TRBV7-6 and J usage is TRBJ2-7, with TRBD2 identical over 9 bases. Germline V gene data show CDR1 as SGHVS and CDR2 as FNYEAQ. With V trimmed by 5 bases and J by 6 bases, 11 bases remained unmatched. There are 15 residues in the CDR3. In DNA, the CDR3 is TGTGCCAGCAGCATAATAGCGGGGGAGGGGGCCGAGCAGTACTTC. It codes for CASSIIAGEGAEQYF. The full variable domain, its missing parts supplied by reference TRBV7-6 and TRBJ2-7, is GAGVSQSPRYKVTKRGQDVALRCDPISGHVSLYWYRQALGQGPEFLTYFNYEAQQDKSGLPNDRFSAERPEGSISTLTIQRTEQRDSAMYRCASSIIAGEGAEQYFGPGTRLTVT.

This clone was seen once. The J gene is TRBJ2-7, the V gene TRBV2; 12 bases map to TRBD1. Germline V gene sequence: CDR1 SNHLY, CDR2 FYNNEI. The junction had 8 bases not matched to a gene; V was cut back by 6 bases and J by 5 bases. CDR3 length: 15 amino acids. The chain's CDR3 is CASRERGTGGDEQYF. CDR3 coding DNA: TGTGCCAGCAGAGAAAGGGGGACAGGGGGCGACGAGCAGTACTTC.

The chain carries TRBV29-1 and TRBJ1-2; a weak D match, TRBD1 (5 bases). The CDR3 runs to 14 residues. Per germline, CDR1 SQVTM and CDR2 ANQGSEA. The V end lost 2 bases, the J end lost 4 bases, and 14 bases lay between the germline ends. Written as DNA, the CDR3 is TGCAGCGTTGAAAAAGCTCGGGGGTCCTATGGCTACACCTTC. It specifies CSVEKARGSYGYTF.

The V and J genes are TRBV9 and TRBJ2-7; the D gene could be TRBD1 or TRBD2 (5 bases each). This CDR3 comprises 13 residues. V lost 0 bases and J 5 bases, leaving 9 bases between the germline ends. Germline assignment: CDR1 SGDLS and CDR2 YYNGEE. The CDR3 nucleotides are TGTGCCAGCAGCGTAGGGCAGGGACACGAGCAGTACTTC. Its translation: CASSVGQGHEQYF.

In this sample, this clone turned up many times. This chain links TRBV27 with TRBJ2-1; tentative D call: TRBD2 (6 bases). V lost 5 bases, J lost 8 bases, and 19 bases lay in between. This CDR3 contains 15 residues. CDR1 MNHEY and CDR2 SMNVEV come from the germline V gene (reference sequence). The CDR3 coding sequence is TGTGCCAGCAGTCCCCTCGGGACTCGGTTGGATGAGCAGTTCTTC. It codes for CASSPLGTRLDEQFF.

The chain combines TRBV4-1 with TRBJ1-2, with TRBD1 as a possible D gene (5 bases). Between the trimmed V and J ends, which lost 2 bases and 2 bases, there was a span of 12 bases. Germline-derived CDR1 and CDR2 are MGHRA and YSYEKL. The CDR3 runs to 15 residues. CDR3 protein: CASSQPAEGNYGYTF. In DNA form, the CDR3 reads TGCGCCAGCAGCCAACCAGCGGAGGGGAACTATGGCTACACCTTC.

The chain carries TRBV11-2 and TRBJ2-5; TRBD2 matches at 10 bases. Germline CDR1 reads SGHAT; CDR2 reads FQNNGV. The CDR3 runs to 17 residues. The J segment lost 5 bases and the V segment lost 5 bases, leaving 14 bases of the junction unmatched. The CDR3 sequence: CASSGKSGGARRETQYF. In DNA form, the CDR3 reads TGTGCCAGCAGCGGAAAGAGCGGGGGGGCCCGGAGGGAGACCCAGTACTTC.

The CDR3 loop reads CASRDWDSSWETQYF. DNA for the CDR3: TGTGCCAGCAGGGATTGGGACAGTTCGTGGGAGACCCAGTACTTC. The rearrangement uses TRBV2 and TRBJ2-5, with TRBD1 matching 7 bases. Germline V CDR1 and CDR2: SNHLY, FYNNEI. The length of the CDR3 is 15 residues. Unmatched junction bases numbered 12, after V lost 6 bases and J lost 5 bases.

The rearrangement links TRBV19 to TRBJ1-1; the D is unclear. Trimming took off 5 bases at V and 3 bases at J, with 13 bases between the two ends. CDR1 and CDR2 from the germline V gene are LNHDA and SQIVND (reference sequence). CDR3 length equals 14 residues. The DNA for the CDR3 is TGTGCCAGTAGTCCCCTGGGGTCGGACACTGAAGCTTTCTTT. This sequence encodes CASSPLGSDTEAFF.